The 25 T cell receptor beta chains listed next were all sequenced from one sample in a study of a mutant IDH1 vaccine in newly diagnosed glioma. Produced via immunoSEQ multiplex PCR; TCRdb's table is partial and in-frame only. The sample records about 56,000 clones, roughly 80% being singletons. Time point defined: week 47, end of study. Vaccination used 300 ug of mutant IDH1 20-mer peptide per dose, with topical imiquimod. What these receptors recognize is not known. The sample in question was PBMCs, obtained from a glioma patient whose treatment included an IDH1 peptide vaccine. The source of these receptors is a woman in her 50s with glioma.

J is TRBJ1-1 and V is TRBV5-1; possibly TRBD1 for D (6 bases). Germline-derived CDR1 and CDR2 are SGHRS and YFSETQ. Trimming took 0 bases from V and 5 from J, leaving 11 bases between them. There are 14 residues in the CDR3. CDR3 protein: CASSLEGGLTEAFF. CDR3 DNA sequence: TGCGCCAGCAGCTTGGAAGGGGGATTGACTGAAGCTTTCTTT.

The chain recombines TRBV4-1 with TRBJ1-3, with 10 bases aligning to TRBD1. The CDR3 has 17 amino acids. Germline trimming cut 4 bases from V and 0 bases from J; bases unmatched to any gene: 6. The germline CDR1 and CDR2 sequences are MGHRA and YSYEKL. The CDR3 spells CASSLTGGLSSGNTIYF. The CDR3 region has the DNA TGCGCCAGCAGCCTGACAGGGGGCCTAAGCTCTGGAAACACCATATATTTT.

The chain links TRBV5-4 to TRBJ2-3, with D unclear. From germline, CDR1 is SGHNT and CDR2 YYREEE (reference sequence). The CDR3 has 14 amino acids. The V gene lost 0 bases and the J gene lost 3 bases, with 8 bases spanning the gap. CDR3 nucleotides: TGTGCCAGCAGCTTGGACCGCGTAACAGATACGCAGTATTTT. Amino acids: CASSLDRVTDTQYF.

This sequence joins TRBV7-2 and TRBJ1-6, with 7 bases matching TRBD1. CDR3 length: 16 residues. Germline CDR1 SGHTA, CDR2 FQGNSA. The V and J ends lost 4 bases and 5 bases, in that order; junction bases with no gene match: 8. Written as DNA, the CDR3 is TGTGCCAGCAGCTCCCAGGGGGGCTCTAATAATTCACCCCTCCACTTT. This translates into CASSSQGGSNNSPLHF.

CDR3 nucleotides: TGTGCCAGCAGCAAAACGAGGTGGGGGGCCAATGAGCAGTTCTTC. Protein product: CASSKTRWGANEQFF. The chain joins TRBV21-1 to TRBJ2-1. TRBV21-1 is a pseudogene. This CDR3 region has 15 residues.

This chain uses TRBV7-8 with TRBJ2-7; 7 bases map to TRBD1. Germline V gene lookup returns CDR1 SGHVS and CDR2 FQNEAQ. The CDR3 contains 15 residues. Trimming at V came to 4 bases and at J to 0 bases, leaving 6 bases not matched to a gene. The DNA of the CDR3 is TGTGCCAGCAGCTCACAGGGGCTCAGCTCCTACGAGCAGTACTTC. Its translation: CASSSQGLSSYEQYF.

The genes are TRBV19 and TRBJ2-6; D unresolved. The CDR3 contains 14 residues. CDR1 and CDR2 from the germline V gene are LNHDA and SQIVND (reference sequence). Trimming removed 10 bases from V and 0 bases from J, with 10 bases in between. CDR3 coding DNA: TGTGCCACTTACGACGTCTCTGGGGCCAACGTCCTGACTTTC. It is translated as CATYDVSGANVLTF.

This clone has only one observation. The CDR3 region is CASSSLISSGLNYGYTF. The CDR3 DNA follows: TGTGCCAGCAGTTCCCTAATATCCTCAGGGCTTAACTATGGCTACACCTTC. The chain carries TRBV27 and TRBJ1-2; D may be TRBD1 (5 bases). The germline CDR1 and CDR2 sequences are MNHEY and SMNVEV (reference sequence). V was shortened by 4 bases and J by 1 base, with 19 bases between the two germline ends. This CDR3 has 17 residues.

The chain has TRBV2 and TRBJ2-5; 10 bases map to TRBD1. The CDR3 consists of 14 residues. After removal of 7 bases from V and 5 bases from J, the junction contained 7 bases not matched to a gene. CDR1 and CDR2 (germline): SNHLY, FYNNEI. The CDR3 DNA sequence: TGTGCCAGCACTCGACAGGGGGCGCTTGAGACCCAGTACTTC. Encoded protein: CASTRQGALETQYF. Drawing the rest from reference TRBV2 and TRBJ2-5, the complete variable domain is EPEVTQTPSHQVTQMGQEVILRCVPISNHLYFYWYRQILGQKVEFLVSFYNNEISEKSEIFDDQFSVERPDGSNFTLKIRSTKLEDSAMYFCASTRQGALETQYFGPGTRLLVL.

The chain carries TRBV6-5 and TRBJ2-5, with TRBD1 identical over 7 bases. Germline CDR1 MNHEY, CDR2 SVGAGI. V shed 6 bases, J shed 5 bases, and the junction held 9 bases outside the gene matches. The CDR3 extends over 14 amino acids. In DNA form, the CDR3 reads TGTGCCAGCAGGCAGACAGGGAAAGGCGAGACCCAGTACTTC. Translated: CASRQTGKGETQYF.

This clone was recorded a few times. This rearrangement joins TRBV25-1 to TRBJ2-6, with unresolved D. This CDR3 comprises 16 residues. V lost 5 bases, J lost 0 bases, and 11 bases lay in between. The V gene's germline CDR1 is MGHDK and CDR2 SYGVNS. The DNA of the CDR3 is TGTGCCAGCAGTATAGGTAGGATCTCTGGGGCCAACGTCCTGACTTTC. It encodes CASSIGRISGANVLTF.

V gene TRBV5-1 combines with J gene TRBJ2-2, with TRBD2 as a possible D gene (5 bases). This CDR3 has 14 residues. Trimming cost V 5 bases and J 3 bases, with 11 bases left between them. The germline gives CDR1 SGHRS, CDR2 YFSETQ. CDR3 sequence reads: CASREEVDTGELFF. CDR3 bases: TGCGCCAGCAGAGAGGAGGTCGACACCGGGGAGCTGTTTTTT.

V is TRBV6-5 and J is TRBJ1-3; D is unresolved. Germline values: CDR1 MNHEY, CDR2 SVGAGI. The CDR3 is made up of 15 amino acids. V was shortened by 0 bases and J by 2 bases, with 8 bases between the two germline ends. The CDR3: CASSYSKRAGNTIYF. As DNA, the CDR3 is TGTGCCAGCAGTTACTCGAAAAGGGCTGGAAACACCATATATTTT.

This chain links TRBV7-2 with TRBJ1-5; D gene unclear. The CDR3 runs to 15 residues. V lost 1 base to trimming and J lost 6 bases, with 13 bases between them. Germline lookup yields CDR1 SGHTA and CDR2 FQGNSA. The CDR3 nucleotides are TGTGCCAGCAGCTTAGAACCGGGTTCGGGTCAGCCCCAGCATTTT. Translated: CASSLEPGSGQPQHF.

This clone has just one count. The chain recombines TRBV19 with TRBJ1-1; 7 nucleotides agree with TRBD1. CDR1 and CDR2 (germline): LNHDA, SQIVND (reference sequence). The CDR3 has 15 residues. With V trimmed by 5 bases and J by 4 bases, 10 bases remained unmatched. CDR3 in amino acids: CASSAETGNPTEAFF. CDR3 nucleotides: TGTGCCAGTAGTGCCGAGACAGGGAATCCCACTGAAGCTTTCTTT. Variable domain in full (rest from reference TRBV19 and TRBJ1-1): DGGITQSPKYLFRKEGQNVTLSCEQNLNHDAMYWYRQDPGQGLRLIYYSQIVNDFQKGDIAEGYSVSREKKESFPLTVTSAQKNPTAFYLCASSAETGNPTEAFFGQGTRLTVV.

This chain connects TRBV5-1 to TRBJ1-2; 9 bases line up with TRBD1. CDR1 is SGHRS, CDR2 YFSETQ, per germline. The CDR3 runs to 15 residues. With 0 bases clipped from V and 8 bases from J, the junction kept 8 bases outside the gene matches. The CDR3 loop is CASSLGGQGMEGYTF. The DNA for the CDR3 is TGCGCCAGCAGCTTGGGGGGACAGGGTATGGAAGGCTACACCTTC.

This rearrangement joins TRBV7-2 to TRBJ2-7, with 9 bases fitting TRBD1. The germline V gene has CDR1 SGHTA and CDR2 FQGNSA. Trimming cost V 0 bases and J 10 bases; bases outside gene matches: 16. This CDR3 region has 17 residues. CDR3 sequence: CASSLASTGGAPWSQYF. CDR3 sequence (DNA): TGTGCCAGCAGCTTAGCCTCTACAGGGGGCGCCCCGTGGTCCCAGTACTTC.

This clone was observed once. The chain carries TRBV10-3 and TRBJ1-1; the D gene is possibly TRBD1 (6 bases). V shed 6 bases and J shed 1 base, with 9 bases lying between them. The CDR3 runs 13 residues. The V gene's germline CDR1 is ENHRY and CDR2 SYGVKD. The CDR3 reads CAIRGGENTEAFF. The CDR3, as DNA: TGTGCCATCAGGGGGGGCGAGAACACTGAAGCTTTCTTT.

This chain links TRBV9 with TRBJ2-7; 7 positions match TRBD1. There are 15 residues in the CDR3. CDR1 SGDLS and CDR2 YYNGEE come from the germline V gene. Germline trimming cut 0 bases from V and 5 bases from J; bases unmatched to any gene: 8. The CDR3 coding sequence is TGTGCCAGCAGCGTAGAGGGACAGAGGTCCAACGAGCAGTACTTC. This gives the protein CASSVEGQRSNEQYF.

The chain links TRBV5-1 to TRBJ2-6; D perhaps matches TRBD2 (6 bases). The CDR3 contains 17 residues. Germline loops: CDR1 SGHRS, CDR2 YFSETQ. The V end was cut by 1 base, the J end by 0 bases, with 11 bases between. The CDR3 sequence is CASSLSGGGSGANVLTF. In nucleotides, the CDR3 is TGCGCCAGCAGCTTGAGTGGGGGAGGCTCTGGGGCCAACGTCCTGACTTTC. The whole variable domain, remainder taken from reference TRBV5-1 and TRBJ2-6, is KAGVTQTPRYLIKTRGQQVTLSCSPISGHRSVSWYQQTPGQGLQFLFEYFSETQRNKGNFPGRFSGRQFSNSRSEMNVSTLELGDSALYLCASSLSGGGSGANVLTFGAGSRLTVL.

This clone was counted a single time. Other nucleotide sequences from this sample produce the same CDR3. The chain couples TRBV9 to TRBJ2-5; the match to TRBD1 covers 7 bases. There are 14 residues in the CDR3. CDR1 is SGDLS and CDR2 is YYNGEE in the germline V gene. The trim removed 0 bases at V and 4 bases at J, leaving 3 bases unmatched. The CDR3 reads CASSVGGGRETQYF. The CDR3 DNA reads TGTGCCAGCAGCGTAGGAGGGGGCCGAGAGACCCAGTACTTC. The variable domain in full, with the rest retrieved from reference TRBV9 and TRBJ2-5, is DSGVTQTPKHLITATGQRVTLRCSPRSGDLSVYWYQQSLDQGLQFLIQYYNGEERAKGNILERFSAQQFPDLHSELNLSSLELGDSALYFCASSVGGGRETQYFGPGTRLLVL.

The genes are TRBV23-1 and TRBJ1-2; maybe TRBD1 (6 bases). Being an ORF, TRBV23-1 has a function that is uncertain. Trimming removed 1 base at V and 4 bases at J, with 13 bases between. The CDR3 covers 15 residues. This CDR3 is CASSQYSTGCYGYTF. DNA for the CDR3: TGCGCCAGCAGTCAATATAGCACAGGGTGCTATGGCTACACCTTC.

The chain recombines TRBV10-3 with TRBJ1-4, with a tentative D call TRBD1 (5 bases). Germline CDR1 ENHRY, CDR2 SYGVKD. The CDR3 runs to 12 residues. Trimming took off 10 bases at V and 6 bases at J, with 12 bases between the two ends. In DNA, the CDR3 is TGTGCCACGGGACTGGGGTATGAAAAACTGTTTTTT. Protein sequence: CATGLGYEKLFF.

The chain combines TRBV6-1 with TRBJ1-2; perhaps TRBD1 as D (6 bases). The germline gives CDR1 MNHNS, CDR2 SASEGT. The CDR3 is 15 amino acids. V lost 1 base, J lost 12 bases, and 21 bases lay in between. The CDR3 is CASSEVGGPSAKDTF. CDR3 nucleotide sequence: TGTGCCAGCAGTGAAGTAGGGGGGCCCTCCGCTAAAGACACCTTC.

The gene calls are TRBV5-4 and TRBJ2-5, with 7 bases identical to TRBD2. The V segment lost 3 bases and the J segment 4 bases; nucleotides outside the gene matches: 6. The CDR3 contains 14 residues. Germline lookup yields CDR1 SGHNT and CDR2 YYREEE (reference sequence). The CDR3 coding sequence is TGTGCCAGCAGCTCGGGGACTATCGGAGAGACCCAGTACTTC. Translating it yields CASSSGTIGETQYF.